This T cell receptor (beta chain) was sequenced in a study of cytomegalovirus exposure and HLA in healthy donors. General study results and limits: It was reportedly the case that the classifier diagnosed cytomegalovirus status with high specificity and sensitivity.

As regards this clone: Its antigen is still unknown.

Vbeta (60) and Jbeta (13) primers were used in the PCR. Profiling relied on immunoSEQ multiplex PCR, and the TCRdb table lists in-frame clones only, not all of them. This repertoire shows 200,000 to 250,000 clones, approximately 70% found once; its top ten account for 2.6%. The sample consisted of PBMCs. The sequence came from a man aged 35 to 55 in good health and CMV-seropositive.

The CDR3 bases are TGTGCCAGCAGCAGGACTAGCGGGGGGCACCGGTATTTT. This encodes CASSRTSGGHRYF. The chain couples TRBV7-2 to TRBJ2-3; 14 positions agree with TRBD2. The CDR3 contains 13 residues. Germline V gives CDR1 SGHTA, CDR2 FQGNSA. With V trimmed by 5 bases and J by 14 bases, 6 bases remained unmatched.